The 26 T cell receptor beta chains given below trace back to one sample, sequenced in a study of blood T cell repertoires in COVID-19. Assay: immunoSEQ multiplex PCR; the TCRdb copy retains only in-frame clones and omits some. Among roughly 180,000 clones, under 90% were seen once, and the ten largest hold roughly 20%. Sample: PBMCs or T cells enriched from blood (not recorded which). These receptor sequences come from a man aged 60-69 years who had recovered from COVID-19.

The rearrangement links TRBV15 to TRBJ2-5, with D perhaps matching TRBD1 (5 bases). This CDR3 has 12 residues. The germline gives CDR1 LNHNV, CDR2 YYDKDF (reference sequence). Trimming cost V 3 bases and J 7 bases, with 9 bases left between them. The CDR3 DNA follows: TGTGCCACCAGCAGTGACACAGGGACCCAGTACTTC. Translation gives CATSSDTGTQYF. The full variable domain, its missing parts supplied by reference TRBV15 and TRBJ2-5, is DAMVIQNPRYQVTQFGKPVTLSCSQTLNHNVMYWYQQKSSQAPKLLFHYYDKDFNNEADTPDNFQSRRPNTSFCFLDIRSPGLGDTAMYLCATSSDTGTQYFGPGTRLLVL.

This chain joins TRBV5-1 and TRBJ2-7; D may be TRBD1 (7 bases). CDR1 is SGHRS, CDR2 YFSETQ, per germline. Deletions cut 5 bases from V and 7 bases from J, with 22 bases between. There are 15 residues in the CDR3. The CDR3 protein is CASRQGGNYEGEQYF. CDR3 coding DNA: TGCGCCAGCAGGCAGGGGGGAAACTATGAGGGAGAGCAGTACTTC.

This clone showed up just a few times. The V gene is TRBV7-9, the J gene TRBJ2-1, with D perhaps matching TRBD1 (6 bases). Germline V gives CDR1 SEHNR, CDR2 FQNEAQ (reference sequence). Between the trimmed V and J ends, which lost 4 bases and 8 bases, there was a span of 9 bases. The CDR3 extends over 12 amino acids. The CDR3 DNA follows: TGTGCCAGCAGCTCACAGGGCTATGAGCAGTTCTTC. Its translation: CASSSQGYEQFF. Drawing the rest from reference TRBV7-9 and TRBJ2-1, the complete variable domain is DTGVSQNPRHKITKRGQNVTFRCDPISEHNRLYWYRQTLGQGPEFLTYFQNEAQLEKSRLLSDRFSAERPKGSFSTLEIQRTEQGDSAMYLCASSSQGYEQFFGPGTRLTVL.

CDR3 region: CASSPEGQPQHF. CDR3 sequence (DNA): TGTGCCAGCAGTCCCGAGGGACAGCCCCAGCATTTT. This chain links TRBV28 with TRBJ1-5, with D hard to call. The V and J ends lost 5 bases and 7 bases respectively, with 9 bases between them. The CDR3 consists of 12 residues. The germline gives CDR1 MDHEN, CDR2 SYDVKM.

The V call is TRBV2, the J call TRBJ1-1, with TRBD1 matching 9 bases. J was trimmed by 1 base and V by 5 bases; bases with no gene match: 2. There are 14 residues in the CDR3. CDR1 SNHLY and CDR2 FYNNEI come from the germline V gene. The chain's CDR3 is CASSRDRANTEAFF. The CDR3, as DNA: TGTGCCAGCAGTAGGGACAGGGCGAACACTGAAGCTTTCTTT. Variable domain in full (rest from reference TRBV2 and TRBJ1-1): EPEVTQTPSHQVTQMGQEVILRCVPISNHLYFYWYRQILGQKVEFLVSFYNNEISEKSEIFDDQFSVERPDGSNFTLKIRSTKLEDSAMYFCASSRDRANTEAFFGQGTRLTVV.

The chain recombines TRBV10-2 with TRBJ1-5; D gene ambiguous. The germline CDR1 and CDR2 sequences are WSHSY and SAAADI. Trimming left V 2 bases short and J 0 bases short, with 14 bases between. The CDR3 consists of 17 residues. Here the CDR3 DNA reads TGCGCCAGCAGTGAGGGACGGACTTTCTATAGCAATCAGCCCCAGCATTTT. Residues: CASSEGRTFYSNQPQHF.

By sample share, this clone is medium-sized. The chain is built from TRBV20-1 and TRBJ1-6; tentative D call: TRBD1 (5 bases). V lost 3 bases and J 8 bases, leaving 20 bases between the germline ends. Germline V lookup: CDR1 DFQATT, CDR2 SNEGSKA (reference sequence). CDR3 length: 16 amino acids. The CDR3 region is CSASRMRWGIDSPLHF. The CDR3, as DNA: TGCAGTGCTAGTCGAATGAGATGGGGCATTGATTCACCCCTCCACTTT.

The rearrangement uses TRBV29-1 and TRBJ2-1, with D possibly matching TRBD1 (5 bases). The CDR3 spans 13 residues. V was shortened by 2 bases and J by 8 bases, with 13 bases between the two germline ends. Germline CDR1 and CDR2: SQVTM and ANQGSEA. CDR3 DNA sequence: TGCAGCGTTGAATCCCAGGGTGGAGATGAGCAGTTCTTC. Its protein product is CSVESQGGDEQFF.

The chain recombines TRBV9 with TRBJ2-5; no reliable D call. Trimming stripped 3 bases from V and 1 base from J, with 16 bases between. Germline CDR1 reads SGDLS; CDR2 reads YYNGEE. This CDR3 has 16 residues. The CDR3 nucleotides are TGTGCCAGCAGCGCCGACGGTGGAGCGCCCCAAGAGACCCAGTACTTC. It specifies CASSADGGAPQETQYF.

The chain couples TRBV6-5 to TRBJ2-5; D unclear. The germline V gene encodes CDR1 MNHEY and CDR2 SVGAGI. The CDR3 length is 15 residues. Trimming removed 0 bases at V and 5 bases at J, with 13 bases between. The CDR3 nucleotides are TGTGCCAGCAGTTACTCCCCTACCAGGCAGGAGACCCAGTACTTC. Protein: CASSYSPTRQETQYF.

J is TRBJ2-1 and V is TRBV21-1; the table's D call of TRBD1 was not tested on the DNA. TRBV21-1 is an annotated pseudogene. CDR3 size: 15 residues. The CDR3, as DNA: TGTGCCAGCAGCAAACGGAAGGGGGCGAGGAATGAGCAGTTCTTC. Translating gives CASSKRKGARNEQFF.

The CDR3 DNA is TGTGCCAGCAGCCAAGGAGGGACTAATGAAAAACTGTTTTTT. Protein product: CASSQGGTNEKLFF. The chain employs TRBV3-1 (or the pseudogene TRBV3-2) and TRBJ1-4, with unresolved D. CDR1 is LGHDT, CDR2 YNNKEL, per germline (reference sequence). V gave up 1 base and J gave up 2 bases, with 5 bases separating them. The CDR3 runs 14 residues.

The chain uses TRBV19 and TRBJ2-6, with D perhaps TRBD2 (7 bases). V shed 7 bases and J shed 2 bases, with 15 bases lying between them. This CDR3 has 16 residues. Germline V gives CDR1 LNHDA, CDR2 SQIVND (reference sequence). The chain's CDR3 is CASNPWGGTGANVLTF. The CDR3 region has the DNA TGTGCCAGTAACCCCTGGGGGGGCACTGGGGCCAACGTCCTGACTTTC. The full variable domain, rest sourced from reference TRBV19 and TRBJ2-6, is DGGITQSPKYLFRKEGQNVTLSCEQNLNHDAMYWYRQDPGQGLRLIYYSQIVNDFQKGDIAEGYSVSREKKESFPLTVTSAQKNPTAFYLCASNPWGGTGANVLTFGAGSRLTVL.

The CDR3 protein is CASSIAQGYTGELFF. Here the CDR3 DNA reads TGTGCCAGTAGTATAGCTCAGGGTTACACCGGGGAGCTGTTTTTT. The chain couples TRBV19 to TRBJ2-2, with D maybe TRBD1 (5 bases). Between the trimmed V and J ends, which lost 1 base and 3 bases, there was a span of 9 bases. This CDR3 has 15 amino acids. CDR1 and CDR2 (germline): LNHDA, SQIVND (reference sequence).

The rearrangement joins TRBV3-1 (or the pseudogene TRBV3-2) to TRBJ2-2, with a weak D call TRBD2 (5 bases). Per germline, CDR1 LGHDT and CDR2 YNNKEL (reference sequence). Trimming took off 5 bases at V and 2 bases at J, with 15 bases between the two ends. There are 16 residues in the CDR3. The CDR3 loop reads CASSSHSGRNTGELFF. The DNA of the CDR3 is TGTGCCAGCAGCTCCCACAGCGGTCGTAACACCGGGGAGCTGTTTTTT.

The V gene is TRBV24-1, the J gene TRBJ2-3, with a tentative D call TRBD1 (6 bases). The CDR3 sequence is 16 residues long. In germline, CDR1 is KGHDR, CDR2 SFDVKD. V dropped 4 bases and J dropped 9 bases, with 22 bases sitting between them. The DNA of the CDR3 is TGTGCCACCAGTGACCCCGTCAGGGGTGGTCATGAAACGCAGTATTTT. It codes for CATSDPVRGGHETQYF.

The rearrangement uses TRBV2 and TRBJ2-7; D possibly corresponds to TRBD1 (6 bases). The CDR3 consists of 16 residues. The germline gives CDR1 SNHLY, CDR2 FYNNEI. V lost 6 bases to trimming and J lost 0 bases, with 18 bases between them. The CDR3 loop is CASRDRDIDYSYEQYF. Here the CDR3 DNA reads TGTGCCAGCAGGGACCGGGACATCGACTACTCCTACGAGCAGTACTTC.

The table lists this clone with a few counts. The CDR3 region is CATSDWGTTRGYTF. DNA of the CDR3: TGTGCCACCAGTGATTGGGGGACAACTCGAGGCTACACCTTC. This sequence joins TRBV24-1 and TRBJ1-2, with a weak D call TRBD1 (6 bases). There are 14 residues in the CDR3. V was clipped by 2 bases and J by 8 bases, with 14 bases between them. Germline V gene lookup returns CDR1 KGHDR and CDR2 SFDVKD.

This chain connects TRBV12-3 or TRBV12-4 to TRBJ1-2; D unclear. Trimming shortened V by 1 base and J by 7 bases, and 10 bases separated the two germline ends. The CDR3 runs to 13 residues. CDR3 DNA sequence: TGTGCCAGCAGTTTAGGGGCCCTTGGTGGCTACACCTTC. It yields the protein CASSLGALGGYTF.

This clone was recorded a few times. The rearrangement uses TRBV4-2 and TRBJ1-6; TRBD1 might be the D (6 bases). CDR3 length: 15 residues. Between the trimmed V and J ends, which lost 1 base and 7 bases, there was a span of 11 bases. Germline assignment: CDR1 LGHNA and CDR2 YNFKEQ. CDR3 in DNA: TGTGCCAGCAGCCAAGGGACAGTGGGGAATTCACCCCTCCACTTT. It translates to CASSQGTVGNSPLHF.

The chain combines TRBV28 with TRBJ2-7; 8 bases are a match to TRBD1. The CDR3 is 15 residues long. V shed 6 bases and J 4 bases; nucleotides not matched to a gene: 11. Germline assignment: CDR1 MDHEN and CDR2 SYDVKM. CDR3 sequence (DNA): TGTGCCAGCAGATACAAGACAGGGGTCTGGTACGAGCAGTACTTC. This encodes CASRYKTGVWYEQYF. Supplemented by reference TRBV28 and TRBJ2-7, the full variable domain reads DVKVTQSSRYLVKRTGEKVFLECVQDMDHENMFWYRQDPGLGLRLIYFSYDVKMKEKGDIPEGYSVSREKKERFSLILESASTNQTSMYLCASRYKTGVWYEQYFGPGTRLTVT.

This clone occurred a few times. This rearrangement joins TRBV7-3 to TRBJ2-7; the D gene is possibly TRBD1 (5 bases). Trimming pared 3 bases from V and 6 bases from J, leaving 18 bases between. Germline lookup yields CDR1 SGHTA and CDR2 FQGTGA. This CDR3 comprises 15 residues. CDR3 residues: CASSFGQGFWAEQYF. CDR3 in DNA: TGTGCCAGCAGCTTTGGGCAGGGATTCTGGGCCGAGCAGTACTTC.

This chain uses TRBV30 with TRBJ2-7, with TRBD1 identical over 9 bases. V was clipped by 5 bases and J by 1 base; unmatched bases: 6. This CDR3 is 14 amino acids long. CDR1 is GTSNPN and CDR2 is SVGIG in the germline V gene (reference sequence). CDR3 region: CAWGTGLVSYEQYF. CDR3 DNA: TGTGCCTGGGGGACAGGGCTAGTATCCTACGAGCAGTACTTC.

The J gene is TRBJ1-5, the V gene TRBV7-2; maybe TRBD1 (6 bases). In germline, CDR1 is SGHTA, CDR2 FQGNSA. V was clipped by 7 bases and J by 0 bases, with 13 bases between them. The CDR3 sequence is 15 residues long. In nucleotides, the CDR3 is TGTGCCAGCATTTTCGCAGGGGTTAGCAATCAGCCCCAGCATTTT. Its translation is CASIFAGVSNQPQHF.

The V call is TRBV27, the J call TRBJ2-1; unclear D gene. Germline assignment: CDR1 MNHEY and CDR2 SMNVEV (reference sequence). The germline V and J ends were trimmed by 4 bases and 12 bases, with 19 bases remaining between them. The CDR3 spans 14 residues. This chain's CDR3 is CASSSPTGRRGQFF. The CDR3, as DNA: TGTGCCAGCAGTTCCCCGACTGGCCGACGAGGGCAGTTCTTC.

The chain links TRBV29-1 to TRBJ2-2; maybe TRBD1 (6 bases). This CDR3 region has 13 residues. Looked up from germline, CDR1 is SQVTM and CDR2 is ANQGSEA. Trimming cost V 3 bases and J 7 bases, with 12 bases left between them. The CDR3 DNA reads TGCAGCGTTGATATACAGGGCGGCGGGGAGCTGTTTTTT. This encodes CSVDIQGGGELFF.